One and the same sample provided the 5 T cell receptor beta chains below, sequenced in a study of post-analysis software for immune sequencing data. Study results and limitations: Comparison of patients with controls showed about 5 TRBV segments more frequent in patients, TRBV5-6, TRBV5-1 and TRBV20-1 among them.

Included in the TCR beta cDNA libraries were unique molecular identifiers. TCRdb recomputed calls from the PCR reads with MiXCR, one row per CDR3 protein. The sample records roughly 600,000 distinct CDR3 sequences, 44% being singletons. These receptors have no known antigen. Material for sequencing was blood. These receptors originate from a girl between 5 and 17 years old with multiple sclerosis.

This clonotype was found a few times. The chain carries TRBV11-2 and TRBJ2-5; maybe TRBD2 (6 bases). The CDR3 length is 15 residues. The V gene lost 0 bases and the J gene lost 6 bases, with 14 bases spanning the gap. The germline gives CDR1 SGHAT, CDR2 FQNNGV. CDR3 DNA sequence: TGTGCCAGCAGCTTAGAAGGCGGGATCAGGAAGACCCAGTACTTC. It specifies CASSLEGGIRKTQYF.

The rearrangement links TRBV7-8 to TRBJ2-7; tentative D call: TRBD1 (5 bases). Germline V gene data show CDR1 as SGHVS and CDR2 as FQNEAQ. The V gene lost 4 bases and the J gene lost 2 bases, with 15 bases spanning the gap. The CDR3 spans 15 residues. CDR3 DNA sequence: TGTGCCAGCAGCTATACCCAGGGAATCCCCTACGAGCAGTACTTC. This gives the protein CASSYTQGIPYEQYF.

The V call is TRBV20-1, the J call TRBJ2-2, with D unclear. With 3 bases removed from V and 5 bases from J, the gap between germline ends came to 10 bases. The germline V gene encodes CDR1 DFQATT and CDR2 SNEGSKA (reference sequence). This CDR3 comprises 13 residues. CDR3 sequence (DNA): TGCAGTGCTAGTTATTCCGGAACCGGGGAGCTGTTTTTT. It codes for CSASYSGTGELFF.

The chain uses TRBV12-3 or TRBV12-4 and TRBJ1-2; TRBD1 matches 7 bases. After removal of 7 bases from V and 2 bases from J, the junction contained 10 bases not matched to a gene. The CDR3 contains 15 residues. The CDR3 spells CASNPDRRLNYGYTF. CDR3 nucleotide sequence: TGTGCCAGCAACCCGGACAGGAGGCTAAACTATGGCTACACCTTC.

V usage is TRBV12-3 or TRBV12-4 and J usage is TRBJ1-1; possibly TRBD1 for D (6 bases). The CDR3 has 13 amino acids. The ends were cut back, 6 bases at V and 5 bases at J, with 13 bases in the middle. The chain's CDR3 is CASRRIGGTEAFF. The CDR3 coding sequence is TGTGCCAGCAGAAGAATAGGGGGGACTGAAGCTTTCTTT.